These 17 T cell receptor beta chains were sequenced from one sample in a study of STAT5B mutations in CD4+ large granular lymphocyte leukemia. Libraries were prepared by immunoSEQ multiplex PCR; TCRdb keeps only in-frame clonotypes and omits some of them. This sample has 25,000 to 40,000 clones, with 80% to 90% found just once. The specimen sequenced was CD4+ T cells from blood buffy coats. The origin of the receptors is a human donor in good health.

V gene TRBV6-1 combines with J gene TRBJ2-7, with 9 bases aligning to TRBD1. The CDR3 sequence is 13 residues long. J gave up 7 bases and V 4 bases, and 5 bases lay outside the gene matches. From germline, CDR1 is MNHNS and CDR2 SASEGT. This CDR3 is CASSGGQGREQYF. Here the CDR3 DNA reads TGTGCCAGCAGTGGCGGACAGGGGCGAGAGCAGTACTTC.

CDR3: CASSLYEAGYEQYF. The CDR3 region has the DNA TGTGCCAGCAGTTTATATGAAGCAGGGTACGAGCAGTACTTC. The chain couples TRBV27 to TRBJ2-7; maybe TRBD1 (5 bases). Per germline, CDR1 MNHEY and CDR2 SMNVEV (reference sequence). The ends were cut back, 1 base at V and 4 bases at J, with 11 bases in the middle. The CDR3 totals 14 residues.

The chain recombines TRBV7-8 with TRBJ1-5, with D tentatively TRBD1 (6 bases). Trimming took off 5 bases at V and 7 bases at J, with 12 bases between the two ends. This CDR3 has 13 amino acids. The germline V gene encodes CDR1 SGHVS and CDR2 FQNEAQ. The CDR3 coding sequence is TGTGCCAGCAGCCGAAGGGGGGAGCAGCCCCAGCATTTT. Protein sequence: CASSRRGEQPQHF.

Of note for this clone: This same CDR3 is encoded by further DNA sequences in the sample. The V call is TRBV4-1, the J call TRBJ2-7, with TRBD2 matching 10 bases. Germline V lookup: CDR1 MGHRA, CDR2 YSYEKL. CDR3 length equals 16 residues. After removal of 0 bases from V and 4 bases from J, the junction contained 6 bases not matched to a gene. CDR3 nucleotides: TGCGCCAGCAGCCAAGACGGCCTAGCGGGAGTATACGAGCAGTACTTC. As protein: CASSQDGLAGVYEQYF.

This chain connects TRBV9 to TRBJ2-3, with D unresolved. The CDR3 sequence is 13 residues long. V lost 0 bases to trimming and J lost 3 bases, with 5 bases between them. Germline CDR1 reads SGDLS; CDR2 reads YYNGEE. The CDR3 nucleotides read TGTGCCAGCAGCGTAGGTTCTACAGATACGCAGTATTTT. Its protein product is CASSVGSTDTQYF.

V gene TRBV30 combines with J gene TRBJ2-1; 9 nucleotides agree with TRBD2. V lost 0 bases, J lost 6 bases, and 9 bases stayed unmatched. Germline CDR1 reads GTSNPN; CDR2 reads SVGIG (reference sequence). CDR3 length equals 16 residues. CDR3: CAWSVRGGRAINEQFF. CDR3 coding DNA: TGTGCCTGGAGTGTACGTGGCGGGAGGGCCATCAATGAGCAGTTCTTC.

The rearrangement joins TRBV7-7 to TRBJ2-1; possibly TRBD2 for D (5 bases). Trimming took off 5 bases at V and 8 bases at J, with 13 bases between the two ends. This CDR3 contains 13 residues. Germline V gives CDR1 SSHAT, CDR2 FNYEAQ (reference sequence). CDR3 residues: CASSLVDSDEQFF. The CDR3 DNA reads as TGTGCCAGCAGCCTCGTGGACTCCGATGAGCAGTTCTTC.

J is TRBJ1-5 and V is TRBV19; D is unclear. Germline assignment: CDR1 LNHDA and CDR2 SQIVND (reference sequence). The CDR3 is made up of 12 amino acids. V lost 5 bases and J lost 4, with 6 bases in between. The CDR3 reads CASSVSNQPQHF. The CDR3 nucleotides are TGTGCCAGTAGTGTTTCAAATCAGCCCCAGCATTTT.

The chain is built from TRBV7-2 and TRBJ2-1; 7 positions match TRBD1. Germline trimming cut 5 bases from V and 9 bases from J; bases unmatched to any gene: 10. This CDR3 spans 14 amino acids. Germline CDR1 is SGHTA and CDR2 is FQGNSA. The DNA for the CDR3 is TGTGCCAGCAGCCCCATGAGGGGGCCCTCTGAGCAGTTCTTC. It translates to CASSPMRGPSEQFF.

The chain joins TRBV5-4 to TRBJ1-6, with 9 bases identical to TRBD1. Trimming cost V 0 bases and J 10 bases; bases outside gene matches: 8. CDR1 SGHNT and CDR2 YYREEE come from the germline V gene (reference sequence). This CDR3 is built from 16 residues. CDR3 in amino acids: CASSLAQGAIRSPLHF. The CDR3 bases are TGTGCCAGCAGCTTGGCACAGGGGGCGATACGGTCACCCCTCCACTTT.

The V and J genes are TRBV7-9 and TRBJ2-2; TRBD1 aligns across 8 bases. CDR1 is SEHNR, CDR2 FQNEAQ, per germline (reference sequence). The trim removed 4 bases at V and 1 base at J, leaving 8 bases unmatched. This CDR3 is 17 amino acids long. The DNA of the CDR3 is TGTGCCAGCAGCTCGAAGACCGGGACAGGGAACACCGGGGAGCTGTTTTTT. This sequence encodes CASSSKTGTGNTGELFF.

J is TRBJ2-2 and V is TRBV10-1; maybe TRBD1 (6 bases). Germline loops: CDR1 WNHNN, CDR2 SYGVQD (reference sequence). The CDR3 sequence is 15 residues long. V shed 3 bases and J shed 5 bases, with 13 bases lying between them. CDR3: CASSEQGPGTGELFF. DNA for the CDR3: TGCGCCAGCAGTGAACAGGGCCCGGGGACCGGGGAGCTGTTTTTT.

The gene calls are TRBV18 and TRBJ1-5, with TRBD1 identical over 7 bases. The CDR3 length is 16 residues. The germline CDR1 and CDR2 sequences are KGHSH and LQKENI. The trim removed 2 bases at V and 3 bases at J, leaving 7 bases unmatched. CDR3 DNA sequence: TGTGCCAGCTCACCAAACCAGGGGGTAATCAATCAGCCCCAGCATTTT. This sequence encodes CASSPNQGVINQPQHF.

The genes are TRBV11-2 and TRBJ2-5; TRBD2 matches at 13 bases. The CDR3 is 17 residues long. The germline V gene has CDR1 SGHAT and CDR2 FQNNGV. The V segment lost 5 bases and the J segment 5 bases; nucleotides outside the gene matches: 11. The CDR3 DNA is TGTGCCAGCAGCCCTCTATGGACTAGCGGGAGATATGAGACCCAGTACTTC. Its translation is CASSPLWTSGRYETQYF.

V usage is TRBV19 and J usage is TRBJ2-7; 8 bases agree with TRBD1. Germline V gene lookup returns CDR1 LNHDA and CDR2 SQIVND (reference sequence). Germline trimming cut 4 bases from V and 2 bases from J; bases unmatched to any gene: 4. The CDR3 totals 14 residues. CDR3 in DNA: TGTGCCAGTAGTACCACAGGGGGAGCCTACGAGCAGTACTTC. It codes for CASSTTGGAYEQYF.

The CDR3, as DNA: TGTGCCAGCGGAGACAGGGTAAGACGGAAAACCGGAGATACGCAGTATTTT. This translates into CASGDRVRRKTGDTQYF. The gene calls are TRBV7-8 and TRBJ2-3, with 7 positions matching TRBD1. Germline V CDR1 and CDR2: SGHVS, FQNEAQ. Trimming took 8 bases from V and 5 from J; bases not matched to a gene: 19. The CDR3 sequence is 17 residues long.

This clone has a handful of counts. The chain is built from TRBV7-9 and TRBJ1-3; tentative D call: TRBD1 (6 bases). Looked up from germline, CDR1 is SEHNR and CDR2 is FQNEAQ (reference sequence). V dropped 5 bases and J dropped 0 bases, with 14 bases sitting between them. The CDR3 runs to 16 residues. The CDR3 nucleotides are TGTGCCAGCAGCCCACTGAGGGGGGCCTCTGGAAACACCATATATTTT. It translates to CASSPLRGASGNTIYF.